The 4 T cell receptor beta chains below were found in one sample sequenced in a study of OX40 agonist ivuxolimab in advanced cancers. Data came from immunoSEQ multiplex PCR; TCRdb stores just in-frame clones and leaves some out. The data contain about 94,000 clones, around 91% of them singletons. Material: CD4+ or CD8+ T cells sorted from blood, obtained in a trial of the OX40 agonist ivuxolimab. These TCRs come from an adult with an advanced solid tumor such as melanoma, head and neck, liver or kidney cancer.

The rearrangement links TRBV5-1 to TRBJ2-1; D unclear. This CDR3 spans 15 amino acids. CDR1 is SGHRS and CDR2 is YFSETQ in the germline V gene. Trimming left V 1 base short and J 2 bases short, with 10 bases between. The CDR3 sequence is CASSLSTQAYNEQFF. The CDR3 DNA sequence: TGCGCCAGCAGCTTGTCTACGCAAGCCTACAATGAGCAGTTCTTC.

The genes are TRBV2 and TRBJ1-2; weak D call: TRBD1 (5 bases). Trimming took 2 bases from V and 4 from J, leaving 8 bases between them. CDR3 length equals 13 residues. Germline V gene sequence: CDR1 SNHLY, CDR2 FYNNEI. In DNA form, the CDR3 reads TGTGCCAGCAGTGAATGGGGGTCCTATGGCTACACCTTC. Amino acids: CASSEWGSYGYTF.

V is TRBV30 and J is TRBJ2-3, with no clear D. Germline V gene lookup returns CDR1 GTSNPN and CDR2 SVGIG (reference sequence). This CDR3 is built from 13 residues. V dropped 2 bases and J dropped 3 bases, with 9 bases sitting between them. CDR3 region: CAWSSRRTDTQYF. For the CDR3, the DNA is TGTGCCTGGAGTTCCAGGAGAACAGATACGCAGTATTTT.

The CDR3: CASSLLSGTDTQYF. In DNA form, the CDR3 reads TGTGCCAGCAGCTTGTTGTCAGGCACAGATACGCAGTATTTT. V is TRBV5-6 and J is TRBJ2-3, with D unresolved. Germline CDR1 SGHDT, CDR2 YYEEEE. V was trimmed by 1 base and J by 1 base, leaving 7 bases between them. There are 14 residues in the CDR3.